This is a list of T cell receptor beta chains from one sample in a study of graft-versus-host responses after intestinal transplantation. These TCRs' antigens remain unknown. Sequenced by immunoSEQ multiplex PCR; TCRdb stores in-frame clones only, minus some. The sample lists just over 95,000 clones; approximately 90% were seen once. Specimen: unstimulated CD4+ T cells sorted from spleen or lymph node cells, collected before intestinal transplant. These receptors all come from a human donor who received an intestinal transplant. CDR3s include the opening cysteine and the closing phenylalanine or tryptophan. Fields, in order: clone size, J gene, V gene, D gene, CDR3 protein, CDR3 DNA. The D gene is left open where the match is weak. Expanded clones get a size class; other rows say once, few or many, or leave the size out.

>once|TRBJ2-6|TRBV5-1|.
CASSLPPGAGANVLTF
TGCGCCAGCTCCTTGCCCCCAGGGGCTGGGGCCAACGTCCTGACTTTC
>.|TRBJ2-2|TRBV9|.
CASSVGDHRQITGELFF
TGTGCCAGCAGCGTAGGGGATCATAGACAGATCACCGGGGAGCTGTTTTTT
>.|TRBJ2-7|TRBV28|TRBD1
CASSPMAGGKYEQYF
TGTGCCAGCAGTCCTATGGCAGGGGGCAAGTACGAGCAGTACTTC
>.|TRBJ2-5|TRBV5-1|TRBD2
CASSLFGRGQETQYF
TGCGCCAGCAGTCTCTTCGGGAGGGGACAAGAGACCCAGTACTTC
>.|TRBJ1-5|TRBV15|.
CATSRGGGQVGQPQHF
TGTGCCACCAGCAGAGGGGGGGGGCAAGTAGGTCAGCCCCAGCATTTT
>.|TRBJ2-7|TRBV30|TRBD1
CAWSTTSTGWPGRQYF
TGTGCCTGGAGTACAACCTCGACAGGGTGGCCAGGACGGCAGTACTTC
>.|TRBJ2-5|TRBV6-1|TRBD1
CASSAGQGGTQYF
TGTGCCAGCAGTGCCGGACAGGGAGGGACCCAGTACTTC
>.|TRBJ2-1|TRBV30|TRBD2
CALRLAGYNEQFF
TGTGCCTTGAGACTAGCGGGGTACAATGAGCAGTTCTTC
>.|TRBJ1-5|TRBV4-1|.
CASSLTSGMSNQPQHF
TGCGCCAGCAGCCTAACCTCAGGGATGTCGAATCAGCCCCAGCATTTT
>once|TRBJ2-7|TRBV27|TRBD2
CASSLSLAGRYEQYF
TGTGCCAGCAGTTTATCTTTAGCGGGGAGGTACGAGCAGTACTTC
>.|TRBJ1-2|TRBV30|TRBD1
CAWGTGGGGGYTF
TGTGCCTGGGGAACAGGGGGAGGGGGTGGCTACACCTTC
>once|TRBJ2-1|TRBV4-1|TRBD2
CASSPSNSGRRSYNEQFF
TGCGCCAGCAGCCCAAGTAATAGCGGGAGGAGGTCCTACAATGAGCAGTTCTTC
>.|TRBJ1-3|TRBV28|.
CASSREDRRNTIYF
TGTGCCAGCAGCCGCGAGGACAGAAGAAACACCATATATTTT
>.|TRBJ2-2|TRBV6-5|.
CASSRGDTGELFF
TGTGCCAGCAGCCGGGGAGACACCGGGGAGCTGTTTTTT
>.|TRBJ2-1|TRBV6-5|TRBD2
CASSYARLAGHNEQFF
TGTGCCAGCAGTTACGCACGACTAGCGGGACACAATGAGCAGTTCTTC
>.|TRBJ1-1|TRBV28|.
CASSFIRHKDTEAFF
TGTGCCAGCAGTTTTATACGACACAAAGACACTGAAGCTTTCTTT
>once|TRBJ2-5|TRBV5-1|TRBD2
CASRVGLAVETQYF
TGCGCCAGCAGGGTAGGACTAGCTGTAGAGACCCAGTACTTC
>.|TRBJ2-5|TRBV30|.
CAWSVLLLQETQYF
TGTGCCTGGAGTGTACTCTTACTCCAAGAGACCCAGTACTTC
>.|TRBJ1-2|TRBV6-6|.
CASSYSVQRGAYGYTF
TGTGCCAGCAGTTACTCCGTCCAACGGGGAGCCTATGGCTACACCTTC
>.|TRBJ2-1|TRBV18|TRBD2
CASSPGGLAGNNEQFF
TGTGCCAGCTCACCGGGAGGGCTAGCGGGCAACAATGAGCAGTTCTTC
>.|TRBJ2-5|TRBV5-1|TRBD1
CASSRDSQETQYF
TGCGCCAGCAGCCGGGACAGCCAAGAGACCCAGTACTTC
>.|TRBJ1-1|TRBV2|.
CASSEYRDTEAFF
TGTGCCAGCAGTGAGTACAGGGACACTGAAGCTTTCTTT
>.|TRBJ1-6|TRBV27|.
CASSPGGRWLAPYNSPLHF
TGTGCCAGCAGCCCCGGGGGGCGTTGGCTAGCTCCCTATAATTCACCCCTCCACTTT
>once|TRBJ2-5|TRBV4-2|TRBD2
CASSPGTSGSFQETQYF
TGTGCCAGCAGCCCCGGCACTAGCGGGAGCTTCCAAGAGACCCAGTACTTC
>.|TRBJ1-2|TRBV5-6|.
CASSFGGSNGYTF
TGTGCCAGCAGCTTCGGGGGGTCTAATGGCTACACCTTC
>once|TRBJ2-7|TRBV15|TRBD2
CATSRDLGGVGEQYF
TGTGCCACCAGCAGAGATCTGGGAGGGGTGGGCGAGCAGTACTTC
>once|TRBJ2-5|TRBV7-6|.
CASTPTKREQETQYF
TGTGCCAGCACACCTACTAAGAGGGAACAAGAGACCCAGTACTTC
>.|TRBJ1-1|TRBV10-3|TRBD1
CAISITGDALMNTEAFF
TGTGCCATCAGCATAACAGGGGACGCGCTCATGAACACTGAAGCTTTCTTT
>.|TRBJ2-7|TRBV4-2|.
CASSPRSEQYF
TGTGCCAGCAGCCCCCGGTCCGAGCAGTACTTC
>.|TRBJ2-1|TRBV12-5|.
CASGPALYSPTYNEQFF
TGTGCTAGTGGGCCCGCGTTGTACTCGCCTACCTACAATGAGCAGTTCTTC
>.|TRBJ2-6|TRBV6-1|TRBD1
CASSAGTGLSGANVLTF
TGTGCCAGCAGTGCCGGGACAGGGTTATCTGGGGCCAACGTCCTGACTTTC
>.|TRBJ2-3|TRBV4-3|.
CASSQDLRGGADTQYF
TGCGCCAGCAGCCAAGATCTGAGGGGCGGGGCAGATACGCAGTATTTT
>.|TRBJ1-2|TRBV4-3|.
CASSQGGNYGYTF
TGCGCCAGCAGCCAAGGGGGCAACTATGGCTACACCTTC
>.|TRBJ1-2|TRBV15|TRBD1
CATSRDRGQGGYTF
TGTGCCACCAGCAGAGATAGGGGGCAAGGTGGCTACACCTTC
>.|TRBJ2-3|TRBV6-6|TRBD2
CASSYGTSGGTQYF
TGTGCCAGCAGTTACGGGACTAGCGGGGGTACGCAGTATTTT
>once|TRBJ1-5|TRBV12-5|TRBD1
CASGLGQGAGNQPQHF
TGTGCTAGTGGTTTGGGACAGGGGGCTGGCAATCAGCCCCAGCATTTT
>.|TRBJ2-7|TRBV6-1|TRBD1
CASSEAATGAYEQYF
TGTGCCAGCAGTGAAGCGGCGACAGGGGCTTACGAGCAGTACTTC
>.|TRBJ1-4|TRBV4-2|.
CASSQEVRDNEKLFF
TGTGCCAGCAGCCAAGAGGTACGGGATAATGAAAAACTGTTTTTT
>.|TRBJ2-1|TRBV21-1|.
CASSRFFRDRAPFWSYNEQFF
TGTGCCAGCAGCAGATTTTTTAGGGACAGGGCCCCTTTTTGGTCCTACAATGAGCAGTTCTTC
>.|TRBJ1-1|TRBV18|TRBD1
CASSPTLQGAPRAFF
TGTGCCAGCTCACCTACTTTGCAGGGGGCGCCGAGAGCTTTCTTT